This section outlines one T cell receptor (beta chain) sequence together with its context. The data derive from a study of blood T cell repertoires in COVID-19. Clones were sequenced by immunoSEQ multiplex PCR, and TCRdb holds only the in-frame ones, with some missing. The sample includes roughly 150,000 clones, about 90% seen only once; the top ten take less than 5%. Germline CDR1 LNHDA, CDR2 SQIVND (reference sequence). V lost 7 bases and J 0 bases, leaving 16 bases between the germline ends. The CDR3 totals 16 residues. Self-reported history from a screening survey and questionnaire set each donor's cohort.

The V call is TRBV19, the J call TRBJ2-1, with D maybe TRBD2 (5 bases). The clonotype originates from a woman aged 40 to 49 who had been exposed to COVID-19. Input material: PBMCs or T cells enriched from blood (not recorded which). CDR3 sequence reads: CASTREGGLSYNEQFF. CDR3 coding DNA: TGTGCCAGTACCCGGGAAGGCGGTCTCTCCTACAATGAGCAGTTCTTC. The variable domain in full, with the rest retrieved from reference TRBV19 and TRBJ2-1, is DGGITQSPKYLFRKEGQNVTLSCEQNLNHDAMYWYRQDPGQGLRLIYYSQIVNDFQKGDIAEGYSVSREKKESFPLTVTSAQKNPTAFYLCASTREGGLSYNEQFFGPGTRLTVL.